The entry that follows covers one T cell receptor beta chain sequence. Its specificity is unknown. The PCR employed 60 Vbeta primers together with 13 Jbeta primers. Measured with immunoSEQ multiplex PCR; TCRdb has only the in-frame clones, and not every one. This table has tens of thousands of clones, around 85% appearing once. This record belongs to a study of cytomegalovirus exposure and HLA in healthy donors. General study findings and limits: The availability of immune exposure information extended only to CMV serostatus. The Asian-associated ancestry cluster reportedly had fewer N-insertions than the approximately 610-donor mean in a later analysis. An analysis that was carried out later associated 16,951 TCR beta sequences with HLA alleles at 0.05 false discovery rate. The study put 150 to 200 TCR beta chains on its list as cytomegalovirus-associated.

With 4 bases clipped from V and 6 bases from J, the junction kept 7 bases outside the gene matches. Germline-derived CDR1 and CDR2 are MNHEY and SVGAGI. The CDR3 contains 15 residues. The source material was PBMCs. The rearrangement links TRBV6-5 to TRBJ1-4; TRBD1 agrees at 8 bases. This clonotype originated in a woman aged 45-60 years in good health and CMV-seronegative. For the CDR3, the DNA is TGTGCCAGCAGTTTCTTGCGACAGGGGCATGAAAAACTGTTTTTT. It encodes CASSFLRQGHEKLFF.